These 17 T cell receptor beta chains were sequenced from one sample in a study of blood T cell repertoires in COVID-19. Generated by immunoSEQ multiplex PCR, the TCRdb table keeps only in-frame clones and is missing some. The profile shows some 170,000 clones, roughly 73% of them singletons. Specimen: peripheral blood. Source of these receptors: a man between 65 and 80 years old with acute or convalescent COVID-19.

J is TRBJ2-7 and V is TRBV2; D may be TRBD1 (7 bases). Germline V gene data show CDR1 as SNHLY and CDR2 as FYNNEI. The CDR3 is 13 residues long. V was cut by 1 base and J by 12 bases, with 16 bases left in between. CDR3 loop: CASSEGPRGETYF. CDR3 coding DNA: TGTGCCAGCAGTGAAGGCCCCAGGGGGGAAACGTACTTC.

V and J are TRBV18 and TRBJ2-7; perhaps TRBD2 as D (7 bases). The length of the CDR3 is 14 residues. Germline V gene data show CDR1 as KGHSH and CDR2 as LQKENI. V dropped 4 bases and J dropped 3 bases, with 13 bases sitting between them. In DNA, the CDR3 is TGTGCCAGCTCACGAGGGGGGGATTACTACGAGCAGTACTTC. This translates into CASSRGGDYYEQYF. Using reference TRBV18 and TRBJ2-7 for the parts outside the CDR3, the full variable domain is NAGVMQNPRHLVRRRGQEARLRCSPMKGHSHVYWYRQLPEEGLKFMVYLQKENIIDESGMPKERFSAEFPKEGPSILRIQQVVRGDSAAYFCASSRGGDYYEQYFGPGTRLTVT.

With regard to this clone: Other nucleotide sequences from this sample produce the same CDR3. This chain connects TRBV7-3 to TRBJ2-1; D gene uncertain. The V end was cut by 1 base, the J end by 0 bases, with 7 bases between. Germline V gene data show CDR1 as SGHTA and CDR2 as FQGTGA. The CDR3 extends over 15 amino acids. The DNA of the CDR3 is TGTGCCAGCAGCTTAAGCAGTAACTCCTACAATGAGCAGTTCTTC. As protein: CASSLSSNSYNEQFF.

The chain couples TRBV5-8 to TRBJ1-1, with a possible D match to TRBD1 (6 bases). Trimming shortened V by 2 bases and J by 5 bases, and 16 bases separated the two germline ends. The CDR3 has 15 amino acids. CDR1 and CDR2 from the germline V gene are SGHTS and YDEGEE. CDR3 sequence: CASSLRGTRWTEAFF. Here the CDR3 DNA reads TGTGCCAGCAGCTTACGAGGGACACGTTGGACTGAAGCTTTCTTT.

This rearrangement joins TRBV7-3 to TRBJ2-2, with D unclear. This CDR3 is built from 12 residues. Germline loops: CDR1 SGHTA, CDR2 FQGTGA. V lost 5 bases, J lost 8 bases, and 9 bases lay in between. The CDR3 spells CASSPTWGELFF. CDR3 coding DNA: TGTGCCAGCAGCCCTACCTGGGGGGAGCTGTTTTTT.

The V gene is TRBV7-6, the J gene TRBJ2-2; TRBD2 might be the D (6 bases). The CDR3 is 19 amino acids. V was clipped by 1 base and J by 2 bases, with 20 bases between them. The germline CDR1 and CDR2 sequences are SGHVS and FNYEAQ. The CDR3 loop is CASSLESMVVAENTGELFF. CDR3 coding DNA: TGTGCCAGCAGCTTAGAATCCATGGTGGTAGCGGAAAACACCGGGGAGCTGTTTTTT.

A note on this clone: The sample holds other DNA sequences that translate to the same CDR3. V gene TRBV7-6 combines with J gene TRBJ2-5; the D gene is possibly TRBD1 (5 bases). There are 11 residues in the CDR3. Germline V lookup: CDR1 SGHVS, CDR2 FNYEAQ. V shed 6 bases and J shed 5 bases, with 7 bases lying between them. In nucleotides, the CDR3 is TGTGCCAGCAGTCCAGGGGAGACCCAGTACTTC. This encodes CASSPGETQYF.

The chain uses TRBV9 and TRBJ2-7; 9 bases match TRBD2. V lost 4 bases to trimming and J lost 6 bases; unmatched junction nucleotides: 11. From germline, CDR1 is SGDLS and CDR2 YYNGEE. There are 15 residues in the CDR3. The CDR3 nucleotides read TGTGCCAGCAGCTCCGGACTAGCGCCAAGGACCGAGCAGTACTTC. This gives the protein CASSSGLAPRTEQYF.

The rearrangement links TRBV18 to TRBJ2-2; tentatively, D is TRBD2 (6 bases). CDR3 size: 14 residues. V was clipped by 2 bases and J by 7 bases, with 11 bases between them. The V gene's germline CDR1 is KGHSH and CDR2 LQKENI. CDR3 nucleotide sequence: TGTGCCAGCTCACCAGTTGGAGGGATCGGGGAGCTGTTTTTT. Its translation: CASSPVGGIGELFF.

A single count supports this clone. V usage is TRBV14 and J usage is TRBJ2-7; the D gene is possibly TRBD2 (5 bases). The V end lost 0 bases, the J end lost 1 base, and 10 bases lay between the germline ends. The CDR3 runs 15 residues. CDR1 SGHDN and CDR2 FVKESK come from the germline V gene. The CDR3 reads CASSQDVGLSYEQYF. The CDR3 bases are TGTGCCAGCAGCCAAGATGTCGGACTTTCCTACGAGCAGTACTTC.

This clone was seen repeatedly, ten times or more. The chain combines TRBV19 with TRBJ1-1; TRBD1 matches 7 bases. J was trimmed by 5 bases and V by 7 bases; bases with no gene match: 4. Germline V gene sequence: CDR1 LNHDA, CDR2 SQIVND (reference sequence). The CDR3 loop spans 12 amino acids. The CDR3 here is CASMQGVTEAFF. The DNA of the CDR3 is TGTGCCAGTATGCAGGGGGTAACTGAAGCTTTCTTT. Using reference TRBV19 and TRBJ1-1 for the parts outside the CDR3, the full variable domain is DGGITQSPKYLFRKEGQNVTLSCEQNLNHDAMYWYRQDPGQGLRLIYYSQIVNDFQKGDIAEGYSVSREKKESFPLTVTSAQKNPTAFYLCASMQGVTEAFFGQGTRLTVV.

J is TRBJ1-1 and V is TRBV7-6; 11 nucleotides line up with TRBD1. Trimming cost V 5 bases and J 5 bases; bases outside gene matches: 4. CDR3 size: 14 residues. Germline V gives CDR1 SGHVS, CDR2 FNYEAQ. CDR3 sequence (DNA): TGTGCCAGCAGCGTCCGGGACAGGGGGACTGAAGCTTTCTTT. As protein: CASSVRDRGTEAFF.

J is TRBJ2-2 and V is TRBV4-3; TRBD1 matches at 7 bases. V gave up 4 bases and J gave up 6 bases; unmatched junction bases: 5. Germline CDR1 is LGHNA and CDR2 is YSLEER. The CDR3 sequence is 14 residues long. The CDR3 coding sequence is TGCGCCAGCAGCCGAGTACAGGGGTCCGGGGAGCTGTTTTTT. Its translation: CASSRVQGSGELFF.

The chain uses TRBV7-2 and TRBJ2-1; 9 bases align to TRBD2. With 0 bases clipped from V and 9 bases from J, the junction kept 9 bases outside the gene matches. The length of the CDR3 is 16 residues. Germline values: CDR1 SGHTA, CDR2 FQGNSA. The CDR3 region is CASSLASSGVGSEQFF. CDR3 nucleotide sequence: TGTGCCAGCAGCTTAGCCTCTAGCGGGGTGGGTAGTGAGCAGTTCTTC.

This clone showed up just a few times. The chain has TRBV19 and TRBJ2-1, with a possible D match to TRBD2 (5 bases). CDR3 length equals 14 residues. The V gene's germline CDR1 is LNHDA and CDR2 SQIVND (reference sequence). Trimming took 5 bases from V and 0 from J, leaving 8 bases between them. As DNA, the CDR3 is TGTGCCAGTAGTTTCCGGGGCTCCTACAATGAGCAGTTCTTC. Encoded protein: CASSFRGSYNEQFF.

This clone was observed many times. The DNA of the CDR3 is TGTGCCAGTAGTATACTAGCGGGAAGGTCAGAGACCCAGTACTTC. Encoded protein: CASSILAGRSETQYF. The chain is built from TRBV19 and TRBJ2-5; 9 positions match TRBD2. The CDR3 contains 15 residues. Germline V CDR1 and CDR2: LNHDA, SQIVND (reference sequence). V dropped 2 bases and J dropped 4; count of bases not matched to a gene: 5.

The CDR3 loop is CSARRGVEAFF. DNA for the CDR3: TGCAGTGCTAGGCGAGGAGTTGAAGCTTTCTTT. V gene TRBV20-1 combines with J gene TRBJ1-1; D call uncertain. Germline CDR1 and CDR2: DFQATT and SNEGSKA (reference sequence). V shed 3 bases and J shed 7 bases, with 9 bases lying between them. This CDR3 is built from 11 residues.